The 12 T cell receptor beta chains below come from one sample, sequenced in a study of T cell responses to AZD1222 COVID-19 vaccine. The assay was immunoSEQ multiplex PCR, and TCRdb's table has in-frame clones only and misses some. The sample contains more than 90,000 clones, approximately 84% of which appear only once. Sequenced material: peripheral blood, taken on day 0 of AZD1222 vaccination. These receptors were taken from an adult in good health.

This clone was found once. This rearrangement joins TRBV18 to TRBJ2-2; D is perhaps TRBD1 or TRBD2 (5 bases each). With 5 bases removed from V and 6 bases from J, the gap between germline ends came to 19 bases. Germline CDR1 and CDR2: KGHSH and LQKENI. The CDR3 has 16 residues. The chain's CDR3 is CASSGILGGPSGELFF. The CDR3 region has the DNA TGTGCCAGCTCAGGAATCCTTGGGGGACCTTCCGGGGAGCTGTTTTTT.

The chain carries TRBV19 and TRBJ2-5, with 7 bases identical to TRBD2. V lost 6 bases to trimming and J lost 2 bases; unmatched junction nucleotides: 3. The length of the CDR3 is 13 residues. The V gene's germline CDR1 is LNHDA and CDR2 SQIVND (reference sequence). CDR3: CASSIGRQETQYF. In DNA form, the CDR3 reads TGTGCCAGTAGCATCGGGAGGCAAGAGACCCAGTACTTC.

The rearrangement joins TRBV5-1 to TRBJ1-4; D perhaps matches TRBD1 (6 bases). Per the germline V gene, CDR1 is SGHRS and CDR2 is YFSETQ. This CDR3 region has 15 residues. Trimming removed 4 bases at V and 12 bases at J, with 22 bases between. The DNA for the CDR3 is TGCGCCAGCAGCCGACAAGGGGGTTTAGGTCTGGAACTGTTTTTT. Its protein is CASSRQGGLGLELFF.

CDR3 nucleotide sequence: TGCGCCAGCAGCCAAGAACTAGCGGAATACAATGAGCAGTTCTTC. It translates to CASSQELAEYNEQFF. V is TRBV4-1 and J is TRBJ2-1, with TRBD2 identical over 8 bases. The CDR3 has 15 residues. V trimming: 0 bases; J trimming: 4 bases; junction bases outside the gene matches: 2. The germline gives CDR1 MGHRA, CDR2 YSYEKL.

The J gene is TRBJ2-1, the V gene TRBV3-1 (or the pseudogene TRBV3-2); 9 bases line up with TRBD1. Germline V gene sequence: CDR1 LGHDT, CDR2 YNNKEL (reference sequence). V dropped 11 bases and J dropped 7; count of bases not matched to a gene: 9. The CDR3 is 13 amino acids. Here the CDR3 reads CAVMGQGKNEQFF. DNA of the CDR3: TGTGCCGTAATGGGACAGGGTAAGAATGAGCAGTTCTTC.

The chain has TRBV28 and TRBJ1-4; D is possibly TRBD1 (6 bases). The V gene's germline CDR1 is MDHEN and CDR2 SYDVKM. V lost 4 bases and J 0 bases, leaving 9 bases between the germline ends. There are 15 residues in the CDR3. CDR3 DNA: TGTGCCAGCAGTTCTGGACAGACAACTAATGAAAAACTGTTTTTT. Amino acid sequence: CASSSGQTTNEKLFF.

V and J are TRBV29-1 and TRBJ2-1, with D possibly being TRBD2 (5 bases). Germline loops: CDR1 SQVTM, CDR2 ANQGSEA. There are 12 residues in the CDR3. V was pared by 0 bases and J by 8 bases, with 8 bases between. The CDR3 is CSVEDGMDEQFF. The CDR3 DNA is TGCAGCGTTGAAGACGGGATGGATGAGCAGTTCTTC.

This chain uses TRBV5-1 with TRBJ2-3, with a tentative D call TRBD2 (5 bases). The CDR3 covers 13 residues. V lost 7 bases and J 1 base, leaving 10 bases between the germline ends. Germline V CDR1 and CDR2: SGHRS, YFSETQ. The CDR3 spells CASRRFGTDTQYF. DNA for the CDR3: TGCGCCAGCCGGAGGTTCGGCACAGATACGCAGTATTTT.

The rearrangement links TRBV20-1 to TRBJ1-2, with 7 bases aligning to TRBD1. CDR1 DFQATT and CDR2 SNEGSKA come from the germline V gene (reference sequence). The CDR3 consists of 11 residues. The DNA for the CDR3 is TGCAGCTCTGGACAGGCGGAGGGCTACACCTTC. Its protein product is CSSGQAEGYTF.

The table lists this clone with a count of one. The rearrangement links TRBV28 to TRBJ2-7; D is uncertain. The V gene's germline CDR1 is MDHEN and CDR2 SYDVKM. The CDR3 consists of 15 residues. V lost 5 bases to trimming and J lost 4 bases, with 18 bases between them. CDR3 bases: TGTGCCAGCAGTCCGACTGCTACCCGGTTGTACGAGCAGTACTTC. It is translated as CASSPTATRLYEQYF.

The gene calls are TRBV10-2 and TRBJ1-2, with 7 bases matching TRBD1. The CDR3 sequence is 16 residues long. Germline CDR1 reads WSHSY; CDR2 reads SAAADI. J was trimmed by 5 bases and V by 1 base; bases with no gene match: 10. CDR3 in DNA: TGCGCCAGCAGTGAGTTGGGACAGAGATCGATTTATGGCTACACCTTC. Its translation: CASSELGQRSIYGYTF.

The chain recombines TRBV18 with TRBJ2-7; 10 positions match TRBD2. The J segment lost 6 bases and the V segment lost 5 bases, leaving 13 bases of the junction unmatched. The CDR3 is 16 amino acids. The germline CDR1 and CDR2 sequences are KGHSH and LQKENI. CDR3 sequence reads: CASSVTGTSVIGEQYF. In DNA, the CDR3 is TGTGCCAGCTCAGTAACCGGGACTAGCGTTATCGGCGAGCAGTACTTC.